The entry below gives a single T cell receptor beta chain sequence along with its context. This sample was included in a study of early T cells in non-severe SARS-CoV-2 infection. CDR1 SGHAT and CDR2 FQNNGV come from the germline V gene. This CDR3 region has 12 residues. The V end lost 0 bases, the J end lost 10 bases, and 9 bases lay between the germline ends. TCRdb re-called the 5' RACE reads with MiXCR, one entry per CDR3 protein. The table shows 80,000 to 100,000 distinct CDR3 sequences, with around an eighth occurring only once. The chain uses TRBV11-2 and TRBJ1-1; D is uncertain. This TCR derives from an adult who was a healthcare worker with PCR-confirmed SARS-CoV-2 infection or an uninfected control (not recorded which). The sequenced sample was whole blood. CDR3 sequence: CASSLDGFGAFF. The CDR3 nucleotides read TGTGCCAGCAGCTTAGACGGCTTCGGAGCTTTCTTT.